The source of this TCR beta chain is a study of identical twins. Template switching created a universal primer site, and the cDNA included unique molecular identifiers. Using its own MiXCR run on the 5' RACE reads, TCRdb lists one record per CDR3 protein. Of 550,000 to 800,000 distinct CDR3 sequences detected, just over 7% appear once; the ten largest clones hold around 1.6%. General study results and limits: Cross-sectional statistical analysis, not tracking of the same donors, underpinned the conclusions. The study found weaker excess twin sharing in beta out-of-frame sequences.

About this clonotype: Its antigen is not identified.

The CDR3 loop spans 16 amino acids. The V and J ends lost 1 base and 3 bases, in that order; junction bases with no gene match: 6. Germline V gene lookup returns CDR1 DFQATT and CDR2 SNEGSKA (reference sequence). These data also formed part of another study, on yellow fever vaccine responses in identical twins.

This clonotype was obtained from a woman under 30 in good health. The V gene is TRBV20-1, the J gene TRBJ2-3, with 11 bases matching TRBD2. The source material was PBMCs. The CDR3 loop reads CSARGILAGETDTQYF. As DNA, the CDR3 is TGCAGTGCTAGAGGTATACTAGCGGGGGAAACAGATACGCAGTATTTT.